Included here is one TCR beta chain sequence, with context. Its antigen is as yet unknown. The data were produced by immunoSEQ multiplex PCR, yet TCRdb's version contains in-frame clones alone and is incomplete. The data hold some 580,000 clones, with 98% observed a single time. The data were obtained in a study of shared clonotypes between healthy human individuals. Across the whole study: Researchers assigned three CD4 naive, three CD4 memory, two CD8 naive and one CD8 memory plate to each donor. Study conclusions and caveats: Four donors held roughly 5% of naive CD4 clonotypes in common. Lower generation probabilities were found for non-shared clonotypes than for those shared by all four donors.

The naive CD8 fraction comprised CD45RO-negative cells positively selected for CCR7 and excluded terminally differentiated effector memory CD45RA+ cells. The clonotype was recovered from a man under 40 in good health. Sequenced input: naive CD8+ T cells sorted from blood.

The CDR3 DNA follows: TGTGCCAGCAGCTCCCATTCAGGGAGCACAGATACGCAGTATTTT. This codes for CASSSHSGSTDTQYF. The chain carries TRBV7-9 and TRBJ2-3, with a possible D match to TRBD1 (5 bases). Germline loops: CDR1 SEHNR, CDR2 FQNEAQ (reference sequence). This CDR3 comprises 15 residues. V was pared by 4 bases and J by 0 bases, with 11 bases between.